The T cell receptor beta chain described here comes from a study of blood T cells in healthy people across ages. For the second PCR, which ran for 7 to 11 cycles, a sample-barcoded 5' primer and a J-beta primer mix were used. Using its own MiXCR run on the 5' RACE reads, TCRdb lists one record per CDR3 protein. The sample shows around 900,000 distinct CDR3 sequences, 51% of them seen only once. Germline assignment: CDR1 LGHNA and CDR2 YNFKEQ. The ends lost 2 bases at V and 6 bases at J; junction bases unmatched: 15. The CDR3 consists of 18 residues. The chain combines TRBV4-2 with TRBJ2-7; 11 bases align to TRBD2. The sequenced material came from blood. The TCR comes from a woman in her sixties or seventies in good health. The CDR3 nucleotides read TGTGCCAGCAGCCAAACTAGCGGGAGCCAACCGTGGGGGTCCGAGCAGTACTTC. The encoded protein is CASSQTSGSQPWGSEQYF.